The clone carrying this TCR beta chain was seen a handful of times. In TCRdb, the 5' RACE reads were re-called with MiXCR into one record per CDR3 protein. The sample includes around 80,000 distinct CDR3 sequences, roughly 13% seen only once; the top ten take about 1.5%. The trim removed 0 bases at V and 6 bases at J, leaving 9 bases unmatched. The CDR3 is 15 amino acids. Germline lookup yields CDR1 DFQATT and CDR2 SNEGSKA (reference sequence). This sample is part of a study of early T cells in non-severe SARS-CoV-2 infection. The TCR originated in an adult who was a healthcare worker with PCR-confirmed SARS-CoV-2 infection or an uninfected control (not recorded which). Sequencing was done on a sample of whole blood. The chain has TRBV20-1 and TRBJ2-7; TRBD1 agrees at 9 bases. CDR3 nucleotides: TGCAGTGCTAGAGATTATGGGACAGGGTTTGGCGAGCAGTACTTC. This gives the protein CSARDYGTGFGEQYF.